This section outlines one TCR beta chain sequence together with its context. Antigen: not known. These data belong to a study of cytomegalovirus exposure and HLA in healthy donors. Regarding the study as a whole: Within the 130 or so validation repertoires, first-cohort TCR clusters tended to co-occur, according to a later analysis.

CDR1 and CDR2 from the germline V gene are GTSNPN and SVGIG (reference sequence). This CDR3 is built from 16 residues. Trimming cost V 5 bases and J 0 bases, with 17 bases left between them. The protocol was immunoSEQ multiplex PCR, while the TCRdb copy is restricted to in-frame clones and leaves out a portion. This sample has about 150,000 clones, with approximately 89% found just once. This chain links TRBV30 with TRBJ2-1; tentatively, D is TRBD2 (6 bases). The sequence derives from a woman aged 18-30 years in good health and CMV-seropositive. The sample consisted of PBMCs. The CDR3 loop is CAWDFSWGGSYNEQFF. CDR3 bases: TGTGCCTGGGATTTCTCTTGGGGAGGCTCCTACAATGAGCAGTTCTTC.